Described below is a single T cell receptor beta chain sequence and its context. As yet, its antigen is unknown. This sample stems from a study of Graves' ophthalmopathy and Graves' hyperthyroidism. General observations from the study: Between ophthalmopathy and stable hyperthyroidism, a 13-signature model drew a separation with around 88% sensitivity and roughly 80% specificity.

Germline-derived CDR1 and CDR2 are WSHSY and SAAADI. The CDR3 is 16 amino acids. Trimming took off 4 bases at V and 10 bases at J, with 20 bases between the two ends. Transcripts of RNA were the source for amplifying TCR beta CDR3 regions. Second-round multiplex PCR came after first-round RT-PCR with HTBI primers. TCRdb independently ran MiXCR on the multiplex PCR reads; one entry per CDR3 protein. The sample records approximately 1.2 million distinct CDR3 sequences, about 35% being singletons. J is TRBJ1-6 and V is TRBV10-2; D might be TRBD1 (6 bases). This receptor was identified in an adult man with Graves' hyperthyroidism. The sequencing sample was made of peripheral blood or thyroid tissue (not recorded which). CDR3 loop: CASSARSMGQGSPLHF. In DNA form, the CDR3 reads TGCGCCAGCAGTGCTAGGTCTATGGGGCAGGGGTCACCCCTCCACTTT.